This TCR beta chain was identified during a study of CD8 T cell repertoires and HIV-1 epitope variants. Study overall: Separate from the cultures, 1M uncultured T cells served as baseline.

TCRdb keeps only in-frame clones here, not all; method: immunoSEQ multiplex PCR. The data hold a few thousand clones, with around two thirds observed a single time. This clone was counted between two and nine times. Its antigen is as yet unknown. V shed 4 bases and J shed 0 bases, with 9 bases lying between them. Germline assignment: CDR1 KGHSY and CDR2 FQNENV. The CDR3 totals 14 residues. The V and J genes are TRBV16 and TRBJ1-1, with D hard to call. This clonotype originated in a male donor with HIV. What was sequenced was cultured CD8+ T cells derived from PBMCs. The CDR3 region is CASSLNTLNTEAFF. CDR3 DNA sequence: TGTGCCAGCAGCCTAAATACTTTGAACACTGAAGCTTTCTTT. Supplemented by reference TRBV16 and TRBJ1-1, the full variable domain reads GEEVAQTPKHLVRGEGQKAKLYCAPIKGHSYVFWYQQVLKNEFKFLISFQNENVFDETGMPKERFSAKCLPNSPCSLEIQATKLEDSAVYFCASSLNTLNTEAFFGQGTRLTVV.